One sample yielded the 25 T cell receptor beta chains listed below, sequenced in a study of blood T cell repertoires in COVID-19. Data came from immunoSEQ multiplex PCR; TCRdb stores just in-frame clones and leaves some out. In the table there are around 150,000 clones, about 80% of which are singletons. Sequencing input: PBMCs or T cells enriched from blood (not recorded which). The source of these receptors is a middle-aged man who had recovered from COVID-19.

The chain joins TRBV29-1 to TRBJ2-7, with 12 bases identical to TRBD1. Germline lookup yields CDR1 SQVTM and CDR2 ANQGSEA. CDR3 size: 15 residues. The V segment lost 7 bases and the J segment 4 bases; nucleotides outside the gene matches: 11. The CDR3 is CSARAGTGGEYEQYF. The CDR3 DNA is TGCAGCGCCCGAGCAGGGACAGGGGGCGAGTACGAGCAGTACTTC.

This clone was recorded a few times. V and J are TRBV20-1 and TRBJ2-7; TRBD1 is a possible D gene (5 bases). This CDR3 has 15 amino acids. With 3 bases removed from V and 3 bases from J, the gap between germline ends came to 18 bases. Germline V lookup: CDR1 DFQATT, CDR2 SNEGSKA (reference sequence). The CDR3 DNA follows: TGCAGTGCTAGTCAGGGTATTGGGAACAACTACGAGCAGTACTTC. As protein: CSASQGIGNNYEQYF.

CDR3 region: CASRTSPGGGVIYF. The CDR3 DNA sequence: TGTGCCAGCAGGACTTCACCGGGCGGGGGAGTCATATATTTT. This chain uses TRBV6-5 with TRBJ1-3; a possible D gene is TRBD1 (5 bases). This CDR3 has 14 amino acids. The ends were cut back, 6 bases at V and 12 bases at J, with 21 bases in the middle. Germline V gives CDR1 MNHEY, CDR2 SVGAGI.

In its sample, this clone was seen once. The chain recombines TRBV27 with TRBJ2-2, with 12 bases matching TRBD2. The germline gives CDR1 MNHEY, CDR2 SMNVEV (reference sequence). The CDR3 extends over 16 amino acids. V lost 5 bases, J lost 5 bases, and 6 bases stayed unmatched. CDR3 nucleotides: TGTGCCAGCAGTCCGACTAGCGGGAGAGGTACCGGGGAGCTGTTTTTT. Amino acids: CASSPTSGRGTGELFF.

The chain carries TRBV5-1 and TRBJ2-5; 10 bases align to TRBD2. J lost 5 bases, V lost 7 bases, and 8 bases had no gene match. The CDR3 is made up of 14 amino acids. Germline V lookup: CDR1 SGHRS, CDR2 YFSETQ. CDR3 amino acids: CASHTSGTSETQYF. CDR3 DNA sequence: TGCGCCAGCCATACTAGCGGGACGTCTGAGACCCAGTACTTC.

This chain uses TRBV7-9 with TRBJ2-2, with TRBD2 matching over 16 bases. V was pared by 2 bases and J by 2 bases, with 5 bases of the junction left unmatched. Germline CDR1 reads SEHNR; CDR2 reads FQNEAQ (reference sequence). The CDR3 has 19 residues. The CDR3 DNA sequence: TGTGCCAGCAGCTTAACGGGACTAGCGGGAGGGCCAAACACCGGGGAGCTGTTTTTT. It codes for CASSLTGLAGGPNTGELFF.

This clone appeared once. The V call is TRBV3-1 (or the pseudogene TRBV3-2), the J call TRBJ1-5, with D unresolved. CDR1 is LGHDT, CDR2 YNNKEL, per germline (reference sequence). The V end was cut by 0 bases, the J end by 7 bases, with 13 bases between. The CDR3 is made up of 15 amino acids. The CDR3 sequence: CASSQDSGMGQPQHF. The CDR3 coding sequence is TGTGCCAGCAGCCAAGATTCGGGGATGGGGCAGCCCCAGCATTTT.

The chain employs TRBV6-4 and TRBJ2-7; 7 positions agree with TRBD2. Germline V gene lookup returns CDR1 MRHNA and CDR2 SNTAGT. Trimming at V came to 3 bases and at J to 2 bases, leaving 10 bases not matched to a gene. CDR3 size: 16 residues. CDR3 nucleotide sequence: TGTGCCAGCAGTGAGATTAGCGGGTTCCTTACCTACGAGCAGTACTTC. Its protein is CASSEISGFLTYEQYF.

This clone was detected a few times. The chain uses TRBV5-1 and TRBJ2-7, with a possible D match to TRBD2 (6 bases). The V end lost 0 bases, the J end lost 7 bases, and 17 bases lay between the germline ends. CDR3 size: 15 residues. Germline CDR1 reads SGHRS; CDR2 reads YFSETQ. The DNA of the CDR3 is TGCGCCAGCAGCTTGGGACTAGATTCGACTTTAGAGCAGTACTTC. As protein: CASSLGLDSTLEQYF.

The chain employs TRBV7-8 and TRBJ1-1, with D unclear. This CDR3 is 14 amino acids long. V dropped 3 bases and J dropped 6 bases, with 14 bases sitting between them. Germline V gives CDR1 SGHVS, CDR2 FQNEAQ. CDR3 coding DNA: TGTGCCAGCAGCTTGTTGGAGGGAAGAGCTGAAGCTTTCTTT. It translates to CASSLLEGRAEAFF. The entire variable domain, with the rest obtained from reference TRBV7-8 and TRBJ1-1, is as follows: GAGVSQSPRYKVAKRGQDVALRCDPISGHVSLFWYQQALGQGPEFLTYFQNEAQLDKSGLPSDRFFAERPEGSVSTLKIQRTQQEDSAVYLCASSLLEGRAEAFFGQGTRLTVV.

This chain links TRBV6-1 with TRBJ2-3; unclear D gene. Trimming removed 2 bases from V and 1 base from J, with 7 bases in between. The CDR3 covers 14 residues. Germline V lookup: CDR1 MNHNS, CDR2 SASEGT. The CDR3: CASSEYVGTDTQYF. The CDR3 DNA sequence: TGTGCCAGCAGTGAATATGTAGGCACAGATACGCAGTATTTT.

The J gene is TRBJ1-3, the V gene TRBV28, with 7 bases fitting TRBD1. CDR3 length: 14 amino acids. CDR1 is MDHEN and CDR2 is SYDVKM in the germline V gene. V was clipped by 5 bases and J by 4 bases; unmatched bases: 5. The CDR3 protein is CASSLQGPGNTIYF. CDR3 bases: TGTGCCAGCAGTCTACAGGGGCCCGGAAACACCATATATTTT.

The gene calls are TRBV6-5 and TRBJ2-7; 7 bases are a match to TRBD2. Germline lookup yields CDR1 MNHEY and CDR2 SVGAGI. CDR3 length equals 12 residues. The CDR3 region is CAVTGRPSEQYF. The CDR3 DNA reads as TGTGCAGTCACCGGGAGGCCTTCCGAGCAGTACTTC.

V gene TRBV7-9 combines with J gene TRBJ2-1, with 7 bases lining up with TRBD2. CDR3 length: 13 amino acids. After removal of 1 base from V and 11 bases from J, the junction contained 5 bases not matched to a gene. Germline assignment: CDR1 SEHNR and CDR2 FQNEAQ (reference sequence). This CDR3 is CASSLEGLPKQFF. The DNA of the CDR3 is TGTGCCAGCAGCTTAGAGGGACTACCAAAGCAGTTCTTC.

The chain employs TRBV6-1 and TRBJ1-1; 9 bases map to TRBD1. The ends lost 2 bases at V and 4 bases at J; junction bases unmatched: 8. The CDR3 runs to 16 residues. The germline gives CDR1 MNHNS, CDR2 SASEGT. The CDR3 protein is CASSESGTGRVTEAFF. In DNA form, the CDR3 reads TGTGCCAGCAGTGAATCTGGGACAGGGAGGGTCACTGAAGCTTTCTTT.

The chain carries TRBV10-3 and TRBJ1-4; D not certain. Germline V gene lookup returns CDR1 ENHRY and CDR2 SYGVKD. The CDR3 contains 12 residues. V lost 11 bases and J 8 bases, leaving 15 bases between the germline ends. CDR3 in DNA: TGTGCCGTCGGGGAAGTGGGGGAAAAACTGTTTTTT. Protein sequence: CAVGEVGEKLFF.

The rearrangement links TRBV6-2 or TRBV6-3 to TRBJ2-7; 10 bases line up with TRBD1. CDR1 is MNHEY, CDR2 SVGEGT, per germline. The J segment lost 5 bases and the V segment lost 0 bases, leaving 4 bases of the junction unmatched. This CDR3 has 15 residues. The CDR3 loop reads CASSYSGQGINEQYF. CDR3 sequence (DNA): TGTGCCAGCAGTTACTCGGGACAGGGGATCAACGAGCAGTACTTC.

The chain uses TRBV3-1 (or the pseudogene TRBV3-2) and TRBJ2-7; a weak D match, TRBD1 (6 bases). CDR1 is LGHDT, CDR2 YNNKEL, per germline (reference sequence). V was pared by 4 bases and J by 7 bases, with 29 bases between. CDR3 size: 18 residues. For the CDR3, the DNA is TGTGCCAGCAGCCCCTCCAGGGGCAGGGCGTACCCGGCTGGGGAGCAGTACTTC. The encoded protein is CASSPSRGRAYPAGEQYF.

V gene TRBV27 combines with J gene TRBJ1-1, with D tentatively TRBD1 (5 bases). V gave up 4 bases and J gave up 0 bases, with 15 bases separating them. In germline, CDR1 is MNHEY, CDR2 SMNVEV (reference sequence). The CDR3 sequence is 16 residues long. The CDR3 loop is CASSSLDSLMNTEAFF. DNA for the CDR3: TGTGCCAGCAGTTCCCTCGACAGCCTCATGAACACTGAAGCTTTCTTT.

This sequence joins TRBV5-1 and TRBJ1-1; D is perhaps TRBD1 (6 bases). Germline CDR1 and CDR2: SGHRS and YFSETQ. Trimming shortened V by 1 base and J by 13 bases, and 17 bases separated the two germline ends. This CDR3 has 13 amino acids. CDR3 residues: CASSLTGSVYGFF. The CDR3 bases are TGCGCCAGCAGCTTGACAGGGTCGGTGTACGGTTTCTTT.

The chain joins TRBV12-3 or TRBV12-4 to TRBJ2-1; a weak D match, TRBD1 (6 bases). This CDR3 spans 13 amino acids. Trimming pared 6 bases from V and 6 bases from J, leaving 12 bases between. CDR3 sequence (DNA): TGTGCCAGCAGCCCCCACAGGGCCAATGAGCAGTTCTTC. Protein sequence: CASSPHRANEQFF.

The chain carries TRBV9 and TRBJ1-1, with D maybe TRBD1 (5 bases). The germline V gene has CDR1 SGDLS and CDR2 YYNGEE. Trimming pared 4 bases from V and 1 base from J, leaving 17 bases between. This CDR3 region has 16 residues. The CDR3 is CASSPGDLMANTEAFF. In DNA, the CDR3 is TGTGCCAGCAGCCCGGGGGACCTGATGGCGAACACTGAAGCTTTCTTT.

The chain uses TRBV7-3 and TRBJ2-2, with a weak D call TRBD1 (7 bases). Trimming cost V 5 bases and J 1 base, with 11 bases left between them. The CDR3 totals 15 residues. Looked up from germline, CDR1 is SGHTA and CDR2 is FQGTGA. CDR3 DNA: TGTGCCAGCAGCGCCCAGGGGGGGAACACCGGGGAGCTGTTTTTT. Translating gives CASSAQGGNTGELFF. Based on the CDR3 plus reference TRBV7-3 and TRBJ2-2, the full variable domain is GAGVSQTPSNKVTEKGKYVELRCDPISGHTALYWYRQSLGQGPEFLIYFQGTGAADDSGLPNDRFFAVRPEGSVSTLKIQRTERGDSAVYLCASSAQGGNTGELFFGEGSRLTVL.

The chain employs TRBV6-5 and TRBJ2-5; possibly TRBD1 for D (6 bases). Germline assignment: CDR1 MNHEY and CDR2 SVGAGI. The V gene lost 10 bases and the J gene lost 2 bases, with 17 bases spanning the gap. This CDR3 is built from 14 residues. The CDR3 here is CATQDWGTQETQYF. CDR3 sequence (DNA): TGTGCCACCCAAGACTGGGGGACACAAGAGACCCAGTACTTC.

The chain couples TRBV6-4 to TRBJ1-5, with 10 nucleotides matching TRBD1. The ends lost 3 bases at V and 0 bases at J; junction bases unmatched: 11. In germline, CDR1 is MRHNA, CDR2 SNTAGT. CDR3 length: 19 residues. CDR3 nucleotide sequence: TGTGCCAGCAGTGAGCCGGGACAGGGGCCTAAGGATAGCAATCAGCCCCAGCATTTT. Protein: CASSEPGQGPKDSNQPQHF.